The 27 T cell receptor beta chains below all came from one sample that was sequenced in a study of beta chain features in type 1 diabetes (dated by TCRdb to the late 2010s). To prepare the library, the immunoSEQ multiplex PCR assay was applied. The entire isolated RNA was reverse transcribed using the High Capacity cDNA Reverse Transcription Kit, and thus expressed TCRB transcripts were sequenced. Here the immuneACCESS table is served through TCRdb, limited to in-frame sequences with V and J called. Missing clones are a known gap in these copies; in checked studies unresolved V genes cover under half, and the rest lacks a known reason. Counted in this sample were 130,000 or so clones; around a tenth of them appeared once. About 0.6% of the sample is taken by the ten largest. The sample taken for sequencing was central memory CD4+ T cells from blood. The receptors were gathered from a woman between 40 and 55 years old in good health.

The chain couples TRBV18 to TRBJ1-2, with unresolved D. The CDR3 sequence is 14 residues long. The V end was cut by 2 bases, the J end by 2 bases, with 9 bases between. Germline V gene data show CDR1 as KGHSH and CDR2 as LQKENI. The chain's CDR3 is CASSPDGENYGYTF. The CDR3 nucleotides read TGTGCCAGCTCACCAGATGGAGAGAACTATGGCTACACCTTC.

This clone was counted at least ten times. The chain is built from TRBV2 and TRBJ1-5; D is unclear. This CDR3 has 15 amino acids. V was pared by 2 bases and J by 4 bases, with 12 bases between. The germline gives CDR1 SNHLY, CDR2 FYNNEI. The CDR3 protein is CASSETPTANQPQHF. CDR3 DNA sequence: TGTGCCAGCAGTGAAACTCCGACTGCGAATCAGCCCCAGCATTTT.

This clone was seen more than once but under ten times. This rearrangement joins TRBV2 to TRBJ2-1; TRBD2 matches 16 bases. The CDR3 runs to 15 residues. Germline-derived CDR1 and CDR2 are SNHLY and FYNNEI. With 6 bases clipped from V and 6 bases from J, the junction kept 2 bases outside the gene matches. The CDR3 spells CASRGTSGGANEQFF. The CDR3 coding sequence is TGTGCCAGCAGGGGGACTAGCGGGGGGGCCAATGAGCAGTTCTTC. Combining the CDR3 with reference TRBV2 and TRBJ2-1 gives the whole variable domain EPEVTQTPSHQVTQMGQEVILRCVPISNHLYFYWYRQILGQKVEFLVSFYNNEISEKSEIFDDQFSVERPDGSNFTLKIRSTKLEDSAMYFCASRGTSGGANEQFFGPGTRLTVL.

This clone has ten or more counts. The V call is TRBV29-1, the J call TRBJ2-7; D might be TRBD2 (6 bases). The CDR3 runs to 13 residues. The V gene's germline CDR1 is SQVTM and CDR2 ANQGSEA. V gave up 7 bases and J gave up 2 bases, with 15 bases separating them. CDR3 loop: CSAGGFPTYEQYF. CDR3 nucleotides: TGCAGCGCCGGAGGGTTTCCCACCTACGAGCAGTACTTC.

This clone was seen at least ten times. The chain uses TRBV21-1 and TRBJ2-3; the D call TRBD1 from the table was never checked on the DNA. TRBV21-1 is a listed pseudogene. The CDR3 is 15 residues long. The CDR3, as DNA: TGTGCCAGCACCTTCGGACAGCACACGCCCGATACGCAGTATTTT. It is translated as CASTFGQHTPDTQYF.

This clone was observed a few times. V usage is TRBV4-2 and J usage is TRBJ2-7, with a tentative D call TRBD2 (6 bases). Germline V gene sequence: CDR1 LGHNA, CDR2 YNFKEQ. V lost 3 bases to trimming and J lost 5 bases, with 17 bases between them. The CDR3 runs 15 residues. In DNA form, the CDR3 reads TGTGCCAGCAGCCAGTCTGTCGGGGGTCGCGACGAGCAGTACTTC. Protein: CASSQSVGGRDEQYF.

This clone was seen at least ten times. The chain uses TRBV27 and TRBJ2-7; D possibly corresponds to TRBD2 (5 bases). The germline gives CDR1 MNHEY, CDR2 SMNVEV (reference sequence). The CDR3 spans 13 residues. The V and J ends lost 11 bases and 2 bases respectively, with 16 bases between them. The CDR3 coding sequence is TGTGCCTCAAGATTTACAGCGGCCTACGAGCAGTACTTC. This sequence encodes CASRFTAAYEQYF.

This clone was recorded only once. The chain carries TRBV5-1 and TRBJ1-3; no definite D call. CDR1 SGHRS and CDR2 YFSETQ come from the germline V gene. Trimming took off 0 bases at V and 8 bases at J, with 6 bases between the two ends. The CDR3 sequence is 12 residues long. CDR3 protein: CASSLEGDTIYF. The CDR3 DNA reads TGCGCCAGCAGCTTGGAAGGAGACACCATATATTTT.

This chain links TRBV25-1 with TRBJ2-1; TRBD2 might be the D (5 bases). V gave up 2 bases and J gave up 4 bases, with 9 bases separating them. Looked up from germline, CDR1 is MGHDK and CDR2 is SYGVNS. This CDR3 is built from 14 residues. CDR3 region: CASSEGRDYNEQFF. In DNA form, the CDR3 reads TGTGCCAGCAGTGAAGGCCGGGATTACAATGAGCAGTTCTTC. Looking up the rest from reference TRBV25-1 and TRBJ2-1 gives the full variable domain: EADIYQTPRYLVIGTGKKITLECSQTMGHDKMYWYQQDPGMELHLIHYSYGVNSTEKGDLSSESTVSRIRTEHFPLTLESARPSHTSQYLCASSEGRDYNEQFFGPGTRLTVL.

This clone showed up just a few times. This rearrangement joins TRBV4-2 to TRBJ2-3; 15 bases match TRBD2. CDR3 length equals 16 residues. Germline loops: CDR1 LGHNA, CDR2 YNFKEQ. V gave up 8 bases and J gave up 1 base; unmatched junction bases: 4. The CDR3 spells CASGTSGGRGTDTQYF. The CDR3 coding sequence is TGTGCCAGCGGGACTAGCGGGGGGCGTGGCACAGATACGCAGTATTTT.

The chain has TRBV15 and TRBJ1-3; no definite D call. The CDR3 totals 16 residues. Trimming shortened V by 0 bases and J by 0 bases, and 9 bases separated the two germline ends. In germline, CDR1 is LNHNV, CDR2 YYDKDF (reference sequence). The CDR3 sequence is CATSRERSLSGNTIYF. Here the CDR3 DNA reads TGTGCCACCAGCAGAGAACGGTCCCTCTCTGGAAACACCATATATTTT.

This clone appeared a few times. J is TRBJ1-2 and V is TRBV14, with TRBD1 matching 7 bases. Germline CDR1 SGHDN, CDR2 FVKESK. V was clipped by 3 bases and J by 8 bases; unmatched bases: 12. The CDR3 contains 15 residues. CDR3 loop: CASSQDSTGTMGYTF. Here the CDR3 DNA reads TGTGCCAGCAGCCAGGATTCGACAGGGACGATGGGCTACACCTTC.

This chain joins TRBV7-2 and TRBJ2-1; 8 nucleotides agree with TRBD2. The CDR3 has 16 amino acids. The V gene end was trimmed by 6 bases and the J gene end by 8 bases; junction bases not matched to a gene: 15. From germline, CDR1 is SGHTA and CDR2 FQGNSA. The CDR3 region has the DNA TGTGCCAGCAGTCGACTACGGCGGGGGGTCAAGCATGAGCAGTTCTTC. Translated, it gives CASSRLRRGVKHEQFF.

This clone was seen a few times. The rearrangement links TRBV6-5 to TRBJ2-3, with 10 bases fitting TRBD2. Germline loops: CDR1 MNHEY, CDR2 SVGAGI. The length of the CDR3 is 14 residues. The J segment lost 6 bases and the V segment lost 10 bases, leaving 10 bases of the junction unmatched. CDR3 amino acids: CATRVAGGGDTQYF. CDR3 DNA: TGTGCCACCAGGGTAGCGGGGGGCGGCGATACGCAGTATTTT.

In DNA form, the CDR3 reads TGCGCCAGCAGCCAATCGGCAGGCAGGATGAACACCGGGGAGCTGTTTTTT. As protein: CASSQSAGRMNTGELFF. The chain recombines TRBV4-3 with TRBJ2-2; D call uncertain. Germline loops: CDR1 LGHNA, CDR2 YSLEER. CDR3 length equals 17 residues. Trimming cost V 2 bases and J 1 base, with 14 bases left between them.

The V and J genes are TRBV19 and TRBJ1-6, with 8 bases fitting TRBD1. Unmatched junction bases numbered 3, after V lost 2 bases and J lost 9 bases. This CDR3 has 14 residues. Looked up from germline, CDR1 is LNHDA and CDR2 is SQIVND (reference sequence). This CDR3 is CASSIRTGTSPLHF. CDR3 bases: TGTGCCAGTAGTATAAGGACAGGGACTTCACCCCTCCACTTT.

V gene TRBV7-9 combines with J gene TRBJ2-3, with D possibly being TRBD2 (6 bases). Germline CDR1 and CDR2: SEHNR and FQNEAQ (reference sequence). Trimming shortened V by 4 bases and J by 0 bases, and 14 bases separated the two germline ends. This CDR3 has 16 residues. This CDR3 is CASSSTRGLSTDTQYF. CDR3 bases: TGTGCCAGCAGCTCGACCCGGGGGTTGAGCACAGATACGCAGTATTTT. The full variable domain, with the rest looked up from reference TRBV7-9 and TRBJ2-3, is DTGVSQNPRHKITKRGQNVTFRCDPISEHNRLYWYRQTLGQGPEFLTYFQNEAQLEKSRLLSDRFSAERPKGSFSTLEIQRTEQGDSAMYLCASSSTRGLSTDTQYFGPGTRLTVL.

This clone was observed a few times. The V gene is TRBV27, the J gene TRBJ2-7; the match to TRBD2 covers 7 bases. J was trimmed by 2 bases and V by 1 base; bases with no gene match: 5. The CDR3 totals 15 residues. CDR1 is MNHEY and CDR2 is SMNVEV in the germline V gene (reference sequence). In DNA form, the CDR3 reads TGTGCCAGCAGTTTATTCGCGGGGGTGGCCTACGAGCAGTACTTC. As protein: CASSLFAGVAYEQYF.

This clone was counted a few times. The genes are TRBV7-2 and TRBJ2-1; TRBD2 might be the D (6 bases). Trimming took 7 bases from V and 3 from J, leaving 16 bases between them. This CDR3 comprises 15 residues. Germline V gene data show CDR1 as SGHTA and CDR2 as FQGNSA. DNA of the CDR3: TGTGCCAGCACATCCTGGGGTAGCGGCTACAATGAGCAGTTCTTC. It encodes CASTSWGSGYNEQFF.

The chain uses TRBV9 and TRBJ2-7, with a weak D call TRBD2 (6 bases). CDR3 length equals 16 residues. CDR1 is SGDLS, CDR2 YYNGEE, per germline. The ends were cut back, 4 bases at V and 0 bases at J, with 17 bases in the middle. The CDR3 sequence: CASSLLRGRTSYEQYF. In DNA form, the CDR3 reads TGTGCCAGCAGCCTACTCCGGGGGAGGACCTCCTACGAGCAGTACTTC.

This clone was counted at least ten times. The chain recombines TRBV18 with TRBJ2-1, with 10 bases that match TRBD2. CDR1 is KGHSH, CDR2 LQKENI, per germline. After removal of 5 bases from V and 6 bases from J, the junction contained 10 bases not matched to a gene. The CDR3 runs to 16 residues. As DNA, the CDR3 is TGTGCCAGCTCATCAACTACTAGCGGGGCCCTCAATGAGCAGTTCTTC. Residues: CASSSTTSGALNEQFF.

This clone has a handful of counts. V is TRBV6-4 and J is TRBJ2-4, with TRBD1 matching 8 bases. This CDR3 is 13 amino acids long. J gave up 6 bases and V 5 bases, and 3 bases lay outside the gene matches. CDR1 is MRHNA and CDR2 is SNTAGT in the germline V gene. Here the CDR3 reads CASSTGQGNIQYF. The CDR3, as DNA: TGTGCCAGCAGTACCGGACAGGGAAACATTCAGTACTTC.

V usage is TRBV5-5 and J usage is TRBJ1-2; D gene unclear. Trimming took off 0 bases at V and 8 bases at J, with 14 bases between the two ends. CDR3 length: 14 amino acids. The V gene's germline CDR1 is SGHKS and CDR2 YYEKEE (reference sequence). In DNA form, the CDR3 reads TGTGCCAGCAGCTTGGGGCAAATAGCGTCGGGCTACACCTTC. Protein: CASSLGQIASGYTF.

This sequence joins TRBV5-4 and TRBJ2-3, with D unresolved. The CDR3 contains 14 residues. With 3 bases removed from V and 2 bases from J, the gap between germline ends came to 10 bases. Germline loops: CDR1 SGHNT, CDR2 YYREEE (reference sequence). The CDR3 DNA is TGTGCCAGCAGCTCAGAAAAGTCCACAGATACGCAGTATTTT. Its translation: CASSSEKSTDTQYF.

This clone was seen a handful of times. This chain joins TRBV10-3 and TRBJ2-3; 8 nucleotides agree with TRBD2. The CDR3 covers 15 residues. V shed 7 bases and J 2 bases; nucleotides not matched to a gene: 8. Germline-derived CDR1 and CDR2 are ENHRY and SYGVKD. The CDR3 bases are TGTGCCATCACCGGGGCGGGGGGATTCACAGATACGCAGTATTTT. It yields the protein CAITGAGGFTDTQYF.

The chain couples TRBV7-2 to TRBJ1-1; 8 bases align to TRBD1. Germline-derived CDR1 and CDR2 are SGHTA and FQGNSA. Unmatched junction bases numbered 3, after V lost 5 bases and J lost 4 bases. The CDR3 is made up of 13 amino acids. The CDR3 region is CASSVRGRTEAFF. The CDR3 DNA sequence: TGTGCCAGCAGCGTCAGGGGGCGCACTGAAGCTTTCTTT.

The rearrangement links TRBV7-9 to TRBJ1-6; D ambiguous. The V gene's germline CDR1 is SEHNR and CDR2 FQNEAQ (reference sequence). This CDR3 is 16 amino acids long. Trimming pared 5 bases from V and 0 bases from J, leaving 11 bases between. The CDR3 sequence is CASSPAGDSYNSPLHF. In nucleotides, the CDR3 is TGTGCCAGCAGCCCAGCCGGAGACTCCTATAATTCACCCCTCCACTTT. Complete variable domain (other parts from reference TRBV7-9 and TRBJ1-6): DTGVSQNPRHKITKRGQNVTFRCDPISEHNRLYWYRQTLGQGPEFLTYFQNEAQLEKSRLLSDRFSAERPKGSFSTLEIQRTEQGDSAMYLCASSPAGDSYNSPLHFGNGTRLTVT.